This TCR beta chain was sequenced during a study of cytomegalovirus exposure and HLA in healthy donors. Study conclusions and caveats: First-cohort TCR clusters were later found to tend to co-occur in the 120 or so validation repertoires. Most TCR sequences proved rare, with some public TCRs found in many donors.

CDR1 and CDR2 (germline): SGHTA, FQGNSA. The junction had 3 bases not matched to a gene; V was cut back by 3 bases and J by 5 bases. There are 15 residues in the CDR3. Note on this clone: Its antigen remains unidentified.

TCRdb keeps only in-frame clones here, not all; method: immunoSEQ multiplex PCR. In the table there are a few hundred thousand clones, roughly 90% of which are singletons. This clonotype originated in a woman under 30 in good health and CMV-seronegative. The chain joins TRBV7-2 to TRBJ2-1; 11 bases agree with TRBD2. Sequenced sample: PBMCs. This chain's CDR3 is CASSFQLAGDNEQFF. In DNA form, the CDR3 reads TGTGCCAGCAGCTTCCAACTAGCGGGAGACAATGAGCAGTTCTTC.